The clone carrying this T cell receptor beta chain was counted once. Time point given: peripheral blood 6 weeks after treatment start. Some clones are missing from TCRdb's copy, which holds only in-frame ones; the method was immunoSEQ multiplex PCR. The sample carries 20,000 to 25,000 clones, more than 65% recorded once. The data were obtained in a study of PD-L1 blockade in urothelial cancer. From germline, CDR1 is SGHRS and CDR2 YFSETQ. V was trimmed by 4 bases and J by 4 bases, leaving 9 bases between them. The CDR3 covers 12 residues. The receptor was isolated from a man between 70 and 80 years old with urothelial cancer. The sequencing used PBMCs, collected around atezolizumab (anti-PD-L1) treatment. The chain links TRBV5-1 to TRBJ2-7; tentative D call: TRBD1 (5 bases). CDR3 sequence: CASSRGGYEQYF. DNA of the CDR3: TGCGCCAGCAGCAGGGGCGGATACGAGCAGTACTTC.